This TCR beta chain was identified during a study of shared clonotypes between healthy human individuals. Assay runs were performed at deep level. TCRdb's copy holds only in-frame clones and misses some; the assay was immunoSEQ multiplex PCR. Of millions of clones in the sample, roughly 94% were seen once. CD8 cells regarded as naive lacked CD45RO, were positively chosen for CCR7, and omitted terminally differentiated effector memory CD45RA+ cells. This CDR3 contains 11 residues. CDR1 is MGHRA, CDR2 YSYEKL, per germline. Trimming pared 10 bases from V and 6 bases from J, leaving 9 bases between. Source material: naive CD8+ T cells sorted from blood. This rearrangement joins TRBV4-1 to TRBJ2-2, with D perhaps being TRBD1 or TRBD2 (5 bases each). The sequence was obtained from a man aged 18 to 30 in good health. CDR3 region: CATGSAGELFF. Written as DNA, the CDR3 is TGCGCCACAGGGAGTGCCGGGGAGCTGTTTTTT.